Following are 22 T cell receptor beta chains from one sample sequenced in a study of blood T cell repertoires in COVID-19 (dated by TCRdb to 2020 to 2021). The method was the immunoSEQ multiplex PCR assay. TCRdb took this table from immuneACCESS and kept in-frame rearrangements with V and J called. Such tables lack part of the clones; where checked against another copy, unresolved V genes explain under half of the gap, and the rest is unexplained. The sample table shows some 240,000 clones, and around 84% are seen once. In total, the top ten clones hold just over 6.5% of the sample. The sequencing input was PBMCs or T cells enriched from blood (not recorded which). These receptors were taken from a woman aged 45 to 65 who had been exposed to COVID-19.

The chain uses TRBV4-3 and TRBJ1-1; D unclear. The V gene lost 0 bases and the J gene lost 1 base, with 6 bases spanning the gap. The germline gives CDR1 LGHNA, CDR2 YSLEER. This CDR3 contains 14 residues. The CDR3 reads CASSQDFRNTEAFF. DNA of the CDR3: TGCGCCAGCAGCCAAGATTTCAGGAACACTGAAGCTTTCTTT.

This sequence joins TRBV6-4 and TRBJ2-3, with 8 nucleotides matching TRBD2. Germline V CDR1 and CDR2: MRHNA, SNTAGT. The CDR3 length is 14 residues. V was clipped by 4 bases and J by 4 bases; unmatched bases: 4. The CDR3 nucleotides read TGTGCCAGCAGTGCGGGGGGGCCCTCAGATACGCAGTATTTT. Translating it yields CASSAGGPSDTQYF.

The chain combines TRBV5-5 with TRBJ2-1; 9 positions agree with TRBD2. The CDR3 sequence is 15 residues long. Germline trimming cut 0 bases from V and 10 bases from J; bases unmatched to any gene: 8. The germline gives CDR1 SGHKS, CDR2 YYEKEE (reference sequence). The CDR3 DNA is TGTGCCAGCAGCTTGGTACCTAGCGGGGAGAGGGAGCAGTTCTTC. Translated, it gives CASSLVPSGEREQFF.

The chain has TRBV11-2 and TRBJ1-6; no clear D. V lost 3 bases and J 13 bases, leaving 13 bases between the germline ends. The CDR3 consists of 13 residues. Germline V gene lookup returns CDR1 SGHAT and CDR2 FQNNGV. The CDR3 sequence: CASSLRHTEPLHF. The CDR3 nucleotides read TGTGCCAGCAGCTTGCGACACACTGAGCCCCTCCACTTT.

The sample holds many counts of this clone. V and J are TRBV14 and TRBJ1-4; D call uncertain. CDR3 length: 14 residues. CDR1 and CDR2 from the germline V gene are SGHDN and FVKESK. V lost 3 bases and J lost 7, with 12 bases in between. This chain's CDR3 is CASSQTHMGEKLFF. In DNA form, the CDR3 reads TGTGCCAGCAGCCAGACTCATATGGGTGAAAAACTGTTTTTT.

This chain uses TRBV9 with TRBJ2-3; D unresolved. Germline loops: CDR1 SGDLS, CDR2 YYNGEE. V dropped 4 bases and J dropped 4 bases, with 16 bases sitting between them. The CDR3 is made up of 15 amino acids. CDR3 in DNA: TGTGCCAGCAGCCTCGGAAGGATAGCCCCAGATACGCAGTATTTT. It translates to CASSLGRIAPDTQYF.

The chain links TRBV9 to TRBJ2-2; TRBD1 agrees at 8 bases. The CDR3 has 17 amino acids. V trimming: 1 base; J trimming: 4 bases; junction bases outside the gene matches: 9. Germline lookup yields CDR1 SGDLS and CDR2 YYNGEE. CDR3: CASSVSARGLGTGELFF. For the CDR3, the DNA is TGTGCCAGCAGCGTAAGCGCCAGGGGGCTTGGCACCGGGGAGCTGTTTTTT.

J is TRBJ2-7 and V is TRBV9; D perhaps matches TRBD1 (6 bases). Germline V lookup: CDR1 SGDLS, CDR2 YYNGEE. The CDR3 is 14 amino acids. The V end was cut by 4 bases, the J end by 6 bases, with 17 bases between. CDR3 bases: TGTGCCAGCAGCCCCGGCCCGGACAGCCGCGAGCAGTACTTC. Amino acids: CASSPGPDSREQYF.

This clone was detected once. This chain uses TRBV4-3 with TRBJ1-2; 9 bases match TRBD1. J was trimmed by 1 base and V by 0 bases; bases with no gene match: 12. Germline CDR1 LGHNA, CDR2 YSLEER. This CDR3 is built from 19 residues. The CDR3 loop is CASSQDKMGPGQGNYGYTF. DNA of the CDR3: TGCGCCAGCAGCCAAGATAAGATGGGGCCGGGACAGGGTAACTATGGCTACACCTTC.

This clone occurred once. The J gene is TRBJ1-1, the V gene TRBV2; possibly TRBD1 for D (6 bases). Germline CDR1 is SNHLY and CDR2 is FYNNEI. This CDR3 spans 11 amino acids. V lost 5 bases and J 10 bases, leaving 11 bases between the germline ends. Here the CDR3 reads CASSRRQVAFF. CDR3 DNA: TGTGCCAGCAGTCGAAGACAGGTAGCTTTCTTT.

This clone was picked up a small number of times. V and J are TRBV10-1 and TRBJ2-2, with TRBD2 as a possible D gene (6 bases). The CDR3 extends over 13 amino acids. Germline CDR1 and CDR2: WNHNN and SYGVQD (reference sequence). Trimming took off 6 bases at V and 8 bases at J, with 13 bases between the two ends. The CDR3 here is CASSLLAGGELFF. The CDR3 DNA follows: TGCGCCAGCAGCCTTCTGGCGGGGGGGGAGCTGTTTTTT.

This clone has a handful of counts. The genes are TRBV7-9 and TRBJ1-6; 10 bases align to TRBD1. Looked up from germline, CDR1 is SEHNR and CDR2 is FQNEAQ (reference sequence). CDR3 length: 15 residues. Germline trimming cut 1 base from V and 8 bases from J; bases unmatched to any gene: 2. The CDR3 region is CASSLGDRGHSPLHF. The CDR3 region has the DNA TGTGCCAGCAGCTTAGGGGACAGGGGACATTCACCCCTCCACTTT.

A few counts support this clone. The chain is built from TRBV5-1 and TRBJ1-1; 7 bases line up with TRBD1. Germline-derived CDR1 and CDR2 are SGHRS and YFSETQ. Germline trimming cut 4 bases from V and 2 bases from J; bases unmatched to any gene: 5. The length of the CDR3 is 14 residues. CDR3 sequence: CASSMDRHNTEAFF. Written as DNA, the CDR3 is TGCGCCAGCAGCATGGACAGGCACAACACTGAAGCTTTCTTT.

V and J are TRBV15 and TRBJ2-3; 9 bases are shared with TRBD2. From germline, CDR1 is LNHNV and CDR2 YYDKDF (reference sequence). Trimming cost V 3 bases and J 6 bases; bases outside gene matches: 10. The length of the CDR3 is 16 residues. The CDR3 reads CATSRPEAGGEDTQYF. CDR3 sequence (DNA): TGTGCCACCAGCAGGCCTGAGGCGGGGGGGGAGGATACGCAGTATTTT.

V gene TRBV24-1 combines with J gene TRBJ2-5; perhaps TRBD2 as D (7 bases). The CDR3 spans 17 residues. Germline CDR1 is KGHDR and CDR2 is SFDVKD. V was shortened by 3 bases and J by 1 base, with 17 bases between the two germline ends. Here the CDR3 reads CATSDAGDTATQETQYF. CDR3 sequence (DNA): TGTGCCACCAGTGATGCGGGGGACACCGCGACCCAAGAGACCCAGTACTTC.

CDR3 DNA: TGTGCCATCAGTGAGTCGAGGGGGCGAGGCTACAATGAGCAGTTCTTC. Translated: CAISESRGRGYNEQFF. This chain links TRBV10-3 with TRBJ2-1; 7 bases are a match to TRBD1. Germline loops: CDR1 ENHRY, CDR2 SYGVKD. Trimming took 0 bases from V and 3 from J; bases not matched to a gene: 5. The CDR3 is 16 residues long.

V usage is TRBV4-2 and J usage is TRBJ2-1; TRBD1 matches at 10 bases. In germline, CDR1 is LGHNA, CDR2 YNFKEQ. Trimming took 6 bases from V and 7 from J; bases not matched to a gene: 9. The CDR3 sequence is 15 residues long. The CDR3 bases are TGTGCCAGCAGTCCCCGCGGGACAGGGGAGAATGAGCAGTTCTTC. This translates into CASSPRGTGENEQFF.

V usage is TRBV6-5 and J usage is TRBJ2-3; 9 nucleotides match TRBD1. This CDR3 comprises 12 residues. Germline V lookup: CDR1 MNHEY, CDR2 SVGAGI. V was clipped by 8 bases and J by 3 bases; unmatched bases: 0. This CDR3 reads CASGQGTDTQYF. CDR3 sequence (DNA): TGTGCCAGCGGACAGGGGACAGATACGCAGTATTTT.

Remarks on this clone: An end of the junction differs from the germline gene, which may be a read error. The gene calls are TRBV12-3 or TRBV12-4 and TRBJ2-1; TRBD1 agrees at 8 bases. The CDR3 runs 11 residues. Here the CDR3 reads CASSSPRGHLF. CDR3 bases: TGTGCCAGCAGTTCCCCCAGGGGGCACCTCTTC.

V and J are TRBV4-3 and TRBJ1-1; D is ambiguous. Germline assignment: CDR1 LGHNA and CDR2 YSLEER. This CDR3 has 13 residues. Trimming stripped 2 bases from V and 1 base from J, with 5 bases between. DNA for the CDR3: TGCGCCAGCAGCCAACAGGAGAACACTGAAGCTTTCTTT. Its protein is CASSQQENTEAFF.

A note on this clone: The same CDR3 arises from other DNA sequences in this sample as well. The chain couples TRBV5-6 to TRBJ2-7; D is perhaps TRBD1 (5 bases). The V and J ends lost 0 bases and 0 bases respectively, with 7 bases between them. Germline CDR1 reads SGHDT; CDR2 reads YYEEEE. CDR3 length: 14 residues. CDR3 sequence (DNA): TGTGCCAGCAGCTTGGGACAGCGCTCCTACGAGCAGTACTTC. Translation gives CASSLGQRSYEQYF.

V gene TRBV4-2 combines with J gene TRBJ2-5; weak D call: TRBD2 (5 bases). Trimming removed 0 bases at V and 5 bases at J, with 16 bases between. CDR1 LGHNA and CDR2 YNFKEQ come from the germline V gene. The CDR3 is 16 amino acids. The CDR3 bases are TGTGCCAGCAGCCAAGATCAACGGAGGTCTAAGGAGACCCAGTACTTC. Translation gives CASSQDQRRSKETQYF.